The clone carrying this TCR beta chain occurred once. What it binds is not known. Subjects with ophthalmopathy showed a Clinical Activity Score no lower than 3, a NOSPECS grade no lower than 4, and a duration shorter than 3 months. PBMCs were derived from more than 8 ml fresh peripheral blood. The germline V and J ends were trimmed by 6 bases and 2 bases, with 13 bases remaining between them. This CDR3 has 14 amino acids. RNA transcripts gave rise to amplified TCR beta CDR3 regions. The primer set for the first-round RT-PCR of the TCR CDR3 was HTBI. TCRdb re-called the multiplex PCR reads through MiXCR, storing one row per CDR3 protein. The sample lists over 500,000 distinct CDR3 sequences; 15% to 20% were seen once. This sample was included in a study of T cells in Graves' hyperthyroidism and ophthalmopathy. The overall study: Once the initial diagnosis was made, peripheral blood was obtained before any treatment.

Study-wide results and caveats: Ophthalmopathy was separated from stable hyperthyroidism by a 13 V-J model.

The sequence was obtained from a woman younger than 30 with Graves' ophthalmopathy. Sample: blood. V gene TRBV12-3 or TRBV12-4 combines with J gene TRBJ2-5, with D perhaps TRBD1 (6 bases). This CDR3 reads CASSGGQLQETQYF. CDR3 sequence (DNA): TGTGCCAGCAGCGGCGGACAGCTACAAGAGACCCAGTACTTC.